Presented here are 2 T cell receptor beta chains from one specimen sequenced in a study of blood T cell repertoires in COVID-19. TCRdb's copy holds only in-frame clones and misses some; the assay was immunoSEQ multiplex PCR. Altogether about 280,000 clones are present, about 83% being singletons, with the ten largest covering roughly 6.2%. The sequenced material came from PBMCs or T cells enriched from blood (not recorded which). These receptors all come from a woman in her 40s who had recovered from COVID-19.

Here the CDR3 reads CASSSLAGGIDTQYF. CDR3 bases: TGTGCCAGCAGCTCCTTAGCGGGAGGGATAGATACGCAGTATTTT. The chain recombines TRBV5-4 with TRBJ2-3, with TRBD2 matching 11 bases. V trimming: 3 bases; J trimming: 5 bases; junction bases outside the gene matches: 5. The CDR3 extends over 15 amino acids. Germline V lookup: CDR1 SGHNT, CDR2 YYREEE (reference sequence). The variable domain in full, with the rest retrieved from reference TRBV5-4 and TRBJ2-3, is ETGVTQSPTHLIKTRGQQVTLRCSSQSGHNTVSWYQQALGQGPQFIFQYYREEENGRGNFPPRFSGLQFPNYSSELNVNALELDDSALYLCASSSLAGGIDTQYFGPGTRLTVL.

The CDR3 reads CASSGRTGRRAGETQYF. CDR3 in DNA: TGTGCCAGCAGTGGGAGGACCGGGAGGAGGGCCGGGGAGACCCAGTACTTC. The chain links TRBV2 to TRBJ2-5; 7 bases map to TRBD2. This CDR3 region has 17 residues. V lost 4 bases to trimming and J lost 5 bases; unmatched junction nucleotides: 16. Germline CDR1 SNHLY, CDR2 FYNNEI. Full variable domain (remainder filled in from reference TRBV2 and TRBJ2-5): EPEVTQTPSHQVTQMGQEVILRCVPISNHLYFYWYRQILGQKVEFLVSFYNNEISEKSEIFDDQFSVERPDGSNFTLKIRSTKLEDSAMYFCASSGRTGRRAGETQYFGPGTRLLVL.